Listed below are T cell receptor beta chains from one sample, sequenced in a study of blood T cell repertoires in COVID-19. The protocol was immunoSEQ multiplex PCR, while the TCRdb copy is restricted to in-frame clones and leaves out a portion. The table lists about 170,000 clones, about 85% of them singletons. Specimen: peripheral blood. Every receptor here comes from a man older than 75 with COVID-19, enrolled during active disease. The CDR3 runs from the conserved cysteine through the conserved F or W. The order of the fields is clone size, J gene, V gene, D gene, CDR3 protein, CDR3 DNA. A D gene is named only where the DNA matches it firmly. Expanded clones are given a class, and other clones once, few, many or no size at all.

-	TRBJ2-3	TRBV18	TRBD2	CASSPNSGGGTDTQYF	TGTGCCAGCTCACCAAATAGCGGGGGAGGCACAGATACGCAGTATTTT
few	TRBJ2-2	TRBV6-6	-	CASSYVTGNTGELFF	TGTGCCAGCAGTTACGTCACTGGTAACACCGGGGAGCTGTTTTTT
-	TRBJ1-5	TRBV28	-	CASSWTAGSNQPQHF	TGTGCCAGCAGTTGGACAGCCGGGAGCAATCAGCCCCAGCATTTT
-	TRBJ2-2	TRBV28	-	CASKEARGPGELFF	TGTGCCAGCAAGGAAGCGCGGGGACCCGGGGAGCTGTTTTTT
-	TRBJ1-1	TRBV7-6	-	CASSPGRNTEAFF	TGTGCCAGCAGCCCCGGGAGGAACACTGAAGCTTTCTTT
-	TRBJ1-4	TRBV7-9	TRBD1	CASSSRQGYEKLFF	TGTGCCAGCAGCTCGAGACAGGGTTATGAAAAACTGTTTTTT
-	TRBJ2-5	TRBV7-8	-	CASSSLTSTETQYF	TGTGCCAGCAGCTCACTTACTAGCACGGAGACCCAGTACTTC
-	TRBJ2-1	TRBV5-6	-	CASSAGLYNNNEQFF	TGTGCCAGCAGCGCAGGACTTTATAACAACAATGAGCAGTTCTTC
few	TRBJ1-1	TRBV5-6	-	CASSAAPWDTEAFF	TGTGCCAGCAGCGCGGCACCATGGGACACTGAAGCTTTCTTT
-	TRBJ1-2	TRBV25-1	-	CASSEWVMGRGYTF	TGTGCCAGCAGTGAATGGGTTATGGGCCGTGGCTACACCTTC
-	TRBJ1-2	TRBV5-1	-	CASSLFSGAGYTF	TGCGCCAGCAGCTTGTTTTCAGGGGCTGGCTACACCTTC
-	TRBJ1-6	TRBV4-2	-	CASSQDTPRGGKGSPLHF	TGTGCCAGCAGCCAAGATACCCCCCGTGGAGGCAAAGGTTCACCCCTCCACTTT
-	TRBJ1-4	TRBV9	-	CASSASQGRKEKLFF	TGTGCCAGCAGCGCCTCACAGGGACGCAAGGAAAAACTGTTTTTT
-	TRBJ1-2	TRBV6-5	-	CASSPQDNYGYTF	TGTGCCAGCAGCCCACAGGATAACTATGGCTACACCTTC
-	TRBJ2-7	TRBV6-5	-	CASSYSVPGDGYEQYF	TGTGCCAGCAGTTACTCGGTTCCGGGGGACGGCTACGAGCAGTACTTC
-	TRBJ1-2	TRBV6-1	-	CASSEKAGANGYTF	TGTGCCAGCAGTGAAAAAGCAGGGGCTAATGGCTACACCTTC
-	TRBJ2-2	TRBV29-1	-	CSVVSRHTTGELFF	TGCAGCGTTGTATCGAGACACACCACCGGGGAGCTGTTTTTT
once	TRBJ1-4	TRBV18	-	CASSPSRDGGNEKLFF	TGTGCCAGCTCACCCTCCAGGGACGGGGGTAATGAAAAACTGTTTTTT
-	TRBJ1-3	TRBV6-5	-	CASSTASTGNTIYF	TGTGCCAGCAGTACAGCCTCTACCGGAAACACCATATATTTT
few	TRBJ1-6	TRBV5-1	-	CASSLVTGNSPLHF	TGCGCCAGCAGCTTGGTGACTGGAAATTCACCCCTCCACTTT
few	TRBJ1-2	TRBV19	-	CASSIAAGSPNYGYTF	TGTGCCAGTAGTATAGCGGCAGGAAGTCCTAACTATGGCTACACCTTC
-	TRBJ1-4	TRBV28	TRBD1	CASSIPPGQGDEKLFF	TGTGCCAGCAGCATACCTCCGGGACAGGGAGACGAAAAACTGTTTTTT